Shown below are 2 T cell receptor beta chains from a single sample sequenced in a study of cytomegalovirus exposure and HLA in healthy donors. Assay used: immunoSEQ multiplex PCR; TCRdb lists only in-frame clones, some missing. The sample includes around 49,000 clones, around 94% of them seen just once. Sequenced input: PBMCs. The receptors come from a woman younger than 35 in good health and CMV-seropositive.

This sequence joins TRBV28 and TRBJ2-5, with 7 bases aligning to TRBD2. J gave up 5 bases and V 6 bases, and 12 bases lay outside the gene matches. CDR1 and CDR2 (germline): MDHEN, SYDVKM. The CDR3 totals 15 residues. The CDR3 nucleotides are TGTGCCAGCAGCTTTATTCGGGGGGTGTGGGAGACCCAGTACTTC. It codes for CASSFIRGVWETQYF.

V gene TRBV11-2 combines with J gene TRBJ2-1; the match to TRBD2 covers 11 bases. The ends lost 5 bases at V and 3 bases at J; junction bases unmatched: 3. Germline V gives CDR1 SGHAT, CDR2 FQNNGV. There are 15 residues in the CDR3. CDR3 region: CASSPLAGGYNEQFF. For the CDR3, the DNA is TGTGCCAGCAGCCCGCTAGCGGGAGGCTACAATGAGCAGTTCTTC.